This TCR beta chain is from a study of CD8+ T cells in alopecia areata. This sample's treatment: oral pan-JAK inhibitor, 5-10 mg twice daily. Study results and limitations: Whether baseline CD8+ expansion is linked to response remains uncertain, given a single nonresponder.

Of note for this clone: The antigen is not known.

Germline V gene sequence: CDR1 SQVTM, CDR2 ANQGSEA. The CDR3 spans 13 residues. V was pared by 7 bases and J by 2 bases, with 11 bases between. Following extraction, RNA underwent reverse transcription to cDNA, which served as the sequencing template. The table came from immunoSEQ multiplex PCR; TCRdb's copy has only in-frame clones and leaves some out. The sample shows around 150,000 clones, less than 70% of them seen only once. The rearrangement uses TRBV29-1 and TRBJ1-4; D is perhaps TRBD1 (5 bases). This receptor was taken from a human donor with alopecia areata. The sample was CD4+ T cells sorted from blood, taken at week 24, from a patient treated with tofacitinib. For the CDR3, the DNA is TGCAGCGCCAGGGCGGGCACTAATGAAAAACTGTTTTTT. This sequence encodes CSARAGTNEKLFF.